Each of the 26 T cell receptor beta chains below was sequenced from the same sample in a study of cytomegalovirus exposure and HLA in healthy donors. PCR amplification relied on 60 Vbeta primers (plus 13 Jbeta primers). Method: immunoSEQ multiplex PCR; TCRdb's copy keeps in-frame clones and lacks some. The sample holds over 60,000 clones, under 80% seen once. The sequenced sample was PBMCs. The source is a male donor in good health and CMV-seropositive.

The chain is built from TRBV4-1 and TRBJ2-2; D possibly corresponds to TRBD1 (7 bases). The CDR3 length is 17 residues. The germline V and J ends were trimmed by 1 base and 7 bases, with 19 bases remaining between them. The germline gives CDR1 MGHRA, CDR2 YSYEKL. CDR3 nucleotides: TGCGCCAGCAGCCAAGTAATGTACAGGCAGGGGGGCGGGGAGCTGTTTTTT. Translation gives CASSQVMYRQGGGELFF.

The chain joins TRBV7-2 to TRBJ1-6, with 8 bases identical to TRBD1. The J segment lost 7 bases and the V segment lost 6 bases, leaving 8 bases of the junction unmatched. The CDR3 is 15 residues long. Germline CDR1 reads SGHTA; CDR2 reads FQGNSA. CDR3 sequence reads: CASSSRQGLNSPLHF. CDR3 DNA sequence: TGTGCCAGCAGTTCCAGACAGGGGTTAAATTCACCCCTCCACTTT.

J is TRBJ1-1 and V is TRBV6-5; 9 bases line up with TRBD1. The trim removed 7 bases at V and 4 bases at J, leaving 10 bases unmatched. Germline assignment: CDR1 MNHEY and CDR2 SVGAGI. This CDR3 spans 15 amino acids. DNA for the CDR3: TGTGCCAGCACCGACAGGGGGGGTCTTTCCACTGAAGCTTTCTTT. Encoded protein: CASTDRGGLSTEAFF.

The V and J genes are TRBV19 and TRBJ1-5; 9 bases map to TRBD1. Trimming at V came to 1 base and at J to 4 bases, leaving 2 bases not matched to a gene. CDR3 size: 15 residues. Germline-derived CDR1 and CDR2 are LNHDA and SQIVND (reference sequence). The CDR3 DNA is TGTGCCAGTAGTATAGGGGACAGGGTTAATCAGCCCCAGCATTTT. As protein: CASSIGDRVNQPQHF.

The rearrangement links TRBV11-2 to TRBJ2-7, with 7 bases matching TRBD2. Looked up from germline, CDR1 is SGHAT and CDR2 is FQNNGV. The CDR3 has 18 amino acids. The V segment lost 5 bases and the J segment 7 bases; nucleotides outside the gene matches: 23. The CDR3, as DNA: TGTGCCAGCAGCCCGCAAGGGAATCTAGCGGAGGTCTGGGGGGAGCAGTACTTC. Encoded protein: CASSPQGNLAEVWGEQYF.

This clone was seen once. The genes are TRBV9 and TRBJ2-1, with 7 bases matching TRBD2. The germline CDR1 and CDR2 sequences are SGDLS and YYNGEE. This CDR3 is 16 amino acids long. The trim removed 0 bases at V and 1 base at J, leaving 4 bases unmatched. CDR3 nucleotide sequence: TGTGCCAGCAGCGTAGCAGCGGGGCTATCCTACAATGAGCAGTTCTTC. Protein sequence: CASSVAAGLSYNEQFF.

V gene TRBV5-4 combines with J gene TRBJ2-5; 11 bases map to TRBD2. The V and J ends lost 4 bases and 2 bases, in that order; junction bases with no gene match: 13. CDR3 length: 18 residues. Looked up from germline, CDR1 is SGHNT and CDR2 is YYREEE (reference sequence). In DNA form, the CDR3 reads TGTGCCAGCAGCCCCGTGACCCCGGGACTAGCGGAACAAGAGACCCAGTACTTC. It translates to CASSPVTPGLAEQETQYF.

The chain links TRBV4-3 to TRBJ2-5; 8 positions match TRBD2. The end of the DNA fits TRBJ2-7 better, so the J call may be wrong. Germline lookup yields CDR1 LGHNA and CDR2 YSLEER. There are 13 residues in the CDR3. This CDR3 reads CASSRTSGYEQYF. CDR3 DNA: TGCGCCAGCAGCCGCACTAGCGGCTACGAGCAGTACTTC.

The chain combines TRBV4-1 with TRBJ2-1; TRBD2 matches at 8 bases. The CDR3 totals 15 residues. With 1 base clipped from V and 4 bases from J, the junction kept 3 bases outside the gene matches. Germline V gene lookup returns CDR1 MGHRA and CDR2 YSYEKL. The CDR3 DNA follows: TGCGCCAGCAGCCAAGGAACTAGCGGATACAATGAGCAGTTCTTC. Translation gives CASSQGTSGYNEQFF.

This chain joins TRBV6-1 and TRBJ2-7, with 7 bases matching TRBD2. In germline, CDR1 is MNHNS, CDR2 SASEGT. CDR3 length: 15 amino acids. The trim removed 1 base at V and 4 bases at J, leaving 7 bases unmatched. CDR3 nucleotide sequence: TGTGCCAGCAGTGAAGAAGTGGGAGGGCTGTACGAGCAGTACTTC. Translating gives CASSEEVGGLYEQYF.

The CDR3 bases are TGCAGCGTTGAAACGGGAGCTAATCAGCCCCAGCATTTT. It yields the protein CSVETGANQPQHF. J is TRBJ1-5 and V is TRBV29-1; no clear D. CDR1 and CDR2 from the germline V gene are SQVTM and ANQGSEA. The V gene lost 2 bases and the J gene lost 4 bases, with 9 bases spanning the gap. This CDR3 spans 13 amino acids. The full variable domain, completed using reference TRBV29-1 and TRBJ1-5, is SAVISQKPSRDICQRGTSLTIQCQVDSQVTMMFWYRQQPGQSLTLIATANQGSEATYESGFVIDKFPISRPNLTFSTLTVSNMSPEDSSIYLCSVETGANQPQHFGDGTRLSIL.

The chain employs TRBV19 and TRBJ2-1, with TRBD2 matching over 9 bases. The junction had 13 bases not matched to a gene; V was cut back by 3 bases and J by 10 bases. CDR3 length: 16 residues. Germline V CDR1 and CDR2: LNHDA, SQIVND (reference sequence). The CDR3 nucleotides read TGTGCCAGTAGTATCCCTGGCGGGAGGGCCCAGAGGGAGCAGTTCTTC. Residues: CASSIPGGRAQREQFF.

The V gene is TRBV5-1, the J gene TRBJ2-5; D remains unclear. The DNA end is more similar to TRBJ2-7, so the J call may be wrong. The CDR3 totals 13 residues. Germline V CDR1 and CDR2: SGHRS, YFSETQ. The CDR3 DNA follows: TGCGCCAGCAGCTTGCCCGGAGCCTACGAGCAGTACTTC. Its translation is CASSLPGAYEQYF.

The chain uses TRBV11-2 and TRBJ2-3; 14 nucleotides match TRBD2. Germline V gives CDR1 SGHAT, CDR2 FQNNGV. The CDR3 is 17 residues long. V lost 6 bases, J lost 5 bases, and 10 bases stayed unmatched. This CDR3 is CASRSTPGLAGVDTQYF. CDR3 bases: TGTGCCAGCAGGTCCACCCCGGGACTAGCGGGAGTAGATACGCAGTATTTT.

J is TRBJ1-6 and V is TRBV27; D is unclear. The germline V gene has CDR1 MNHEY and CDR2 SMNVEV (reference sequence). The length of the CDR3 is 13 residues. The V end lost 6 bases, the J end lost 14 bases, and 17 bases lay between the germline ends. This CDR3 reads CASRTGTRRALHF. The CDR3 bases are TGTGCCAGCAGAACGGGCACCCGGAGGGCCCTCCACTTT.

The genes are TRBV4-1 and TRBJ1-1; TRBD1 agrees at 8 bases. J was trimmed by 4 bases and V by 5 bases; bases with no gene match: 6. Germline CDR1 reads MGHRA; CDR2 reads YSYEKL. CDR3 length: 14 amino acids. CDR3 DNA: TGCGCCAGCAGCACCGGGACAGGTGGCACTGAAGCTTTCTTT. The encoded protein is CASSTGTGGTEAFF.

J is TRBJ1-5 and V is TRBV19; tentatively, D is TRBD1 (6 bases). Germline assignment: CDR1 LNHDA and CDR2 SQIVND (reference sequence). The CDR3 runs 16 residues. V lost 6 bases and J lost 2, with 17 bases in between. The CDR3 nucleotides read TGTGCCAGTAGCCCTTTAGGGGGGGCAGGCAATCAGCCCCAGCATTTT. Its translation: CASSPLGGAGNQPQHF.

The table lists this clone with a count of one. The V gene is TRBV13, the J gene TRBJ2-1, with 10 bases that match TRBD2. The CDR3 runs 14 residues. V lost 4 bases to trimming and J lost 6 bases; unmatched junction nucleotides: 3. From germline, CDR1 is PRHDT and CDR2 FYEKMQ (reference sequence). DNA for the CDR3: TGTGCCAGCAGCTCCCGGACTAGCGGCAATGAGCAGTTCTTC. Protein product: CASSSRTSGNEQFF.

V and J are TRBV20-1 and TRBJ2-5, with D unresolved. The J call may be faulty, since TRBJ2-7 better matches the DNA end. The germline V gene has CDR1 DFQATT and CDR2 SNEGSKA (reference sequence). The CDR3 is 11 residues long. The CDR3 sequence is CSGGQYYEQYF. The CDR3 DNA follows: TGCAGTGGAGGTCAGTACTACGAGCAGTACTTC.

J is TRBJ2-2 and V is TRBV18, with D possibly matching TRBD1 (5 bases). Germline-derived CDR1 and CDR2 are KGHSH and LQKENI. V lost 4 bases to trimming and J lost 4 bases, with 10 bases between them. This CDR3 has 14 residues. The CDR3 sequence: CASSQSQGTGELFF. CDR3 DNA sequence: TGTGCCAGCTCACAGTCTCAGGGCACCGGGGAGCTGTTTTTT.

This sequence joins TRBV30 and TRBJ2-5; D perhaps matches TRBD1 (5 bases). The CDR3 spans 11 residues. Germline CDR1 is GTSNPN and CDR2 is SVGIG (reference sequence). CDR3 sequence (DNA): TGTGGCCTCCTCAGGGTCGAGACCCAGTACTTC. This gives the protein CGLLRVETQYF.

This chain links TRBV1 with TRBJ1-1; TRBD1 is the table's D call and was not checked against the DNA. TRBV1 is designated a pseudogene. There are 15 residues in the CDR3. The CDR3, as DNA: TGCACCAGCAGCCGCATAACAGGGGTGGACACTGAAGCTTTCTTT. It yields the protein CTSSRITGVDTEAFF.

Worth noting for this clone: At one of its ends the junction is not consistent with the germline gene, which may arise from a read error. The chain has TRBV7-2 and TRBJ1-3; tentative D call: TRBD1 (5 bases). The CDR3 has 12 amino acids. CDR1 is SGHTA, CDR2 FQGNSA, per germline. CDR3 in amino acids: CASRSHGGPLNF. The DNA of the CDR3 is TGTGCCAGCAGAAGTCACGGGGGACCTTTGAATTTT.

The chain carries TRBV7-2 and TRBJ1-2, with 7 bases that match TRBD1. The length of the CDR3 is 14 residues. The J segment lost 0 bases and the V segment lost 3 bases, leaving 1 base of the junction unmatched. The germline V gene encodes CDR1 SGHTA and CDR2 FQGNSA. CDR3 in amino acids: CASSLGTANYGYTF. For the CDR3, the DNA is TGTGCCAGCAGCTTGGGGACAGCTAACTATGGCTACACCTTC.

V is TRBV6-5 and J is TRBJ2-7, with D possibly matching TRBD1 (6 bases). The V and J ends lost 5 bases and 6 bases respectively, with 14 bases between them. The CDR3 contains 13 residues. Germline CDR1 and CDR2: MNHEY and SVGAGI. Here the CDR3 DNA reads TGTGCCAGCAGTCGGGACCGAGGGGGCGAGCAGTACTTC. This gives the protein CASSRDRGGEQYF.

This clone has only a few counts. This chain joins TRBV7-2 and TRBJ2-2, with unresolved D. V was trimmed by 5 bases and J by 2 bases, leaving 6 bases between them. This CDR3 is built from 13 residues. Per the germline V gene, CDR1 is SGHTA and CDR2 is FQGNSA. CDR3 sequence: CASSPDNTGELFF. CDR3 DNA: TGTGCCAGCAGCCCAGATAACACCGGGGAGCTGTTTTTT.